The 24 T cell receptor beta chains listed next were all sequenced from one sample in a study of OX40 agonist ivuxolimab in advanced cancers. TCRdb's table, derived via immunoSEQ multiplex PCR, lists solely in-frame clones and lacks some. The sample lists about 63,000 clones, roughly 80% seen once, with around 1.7% in the top ten. Source: CD4+ or CD8+ T cells sorted from blood, taken in a trial of the OX40 agonist ivuxolimab. The receptor set was obtained from an adult with an advanced solid tumor such as melanoma, head and neck, liver or kidney cancer.

This chain uses TRBV7-5 with TRBJ1-2; TRBD1 is taken as the D call from the table, unchecked against the DNA. TRBV7-5 is labeled a pseudogene. This CDR3 has 14 amino acids. The CDR3 here is CARRRTGGFDGYTF. Here the CDR3 DNA reads TGTGCCAGAAGGAGGACAGGGGGTTTTGACGGCTACACCTTC.

The chain joins TRBV29-1 to TRBJ2-3; possible D gene TRBD1, 6 bases. This CDR3 is 14 amino acids long. Per the germline V gene, CDR1 is SQVTM and CDR2 is ANQGSEA. Trimming pared 7 bases from V and 2 bases from J, leaving 16 bases between. DNA of the CDR3: TGCAGCGCCACGCCCAGGGGCGTCACAGATACGCAGTATTTT. Translating gives CSATPRGVTDTQYF.

The chain has TRBV4-1 and TRBJ2-3; 12 bases agree with TRBD2. V lost 3 bases and J lost 0; bases outside the gene matches: 10. The germline V gene encodes CDR1 MGHRA and CDR2 YSYEKL. The CDR3 runs to 19 residues. The CDR3 nucleotides read TGCGCCAGCAGCCATGAACGGACTAGCGGGGCCCCTAGCACAGATACGCAGTATTTT. Protein product: CASSHERTSGAPSTDTQYF.

This clone was seen just once. V and J are TRBV28 and TRBJ2-7; 14 bases are a match to TRBD2. Germline-derived CDR1 and CDR2 are MDHEN and SYDVKM. The CDR3 consists of 13 residues. The trim removed 5 bases at V and 11 bases at J, leaving 5 bases unmatched. This CDR3 is CASSDGTSGRKYF. Written as DNA, the CDR3 is TGTGCCAGCAGTGACGGGACTAGCGGGAGAAAGTACTTC.

This chain uses TRBV7-3 with TRBJ1-4; maybe TRBD1 (5 bases). This CDR3 region has 12 residues. Trimming cost V 4 bases and J 14 bases, with 14 bases left between them. Germline V lookup: CDR1 SGHTA, CDR2 FQGTGA. This chain's CDR3 is CASSCRGRRLFF. The CDR3 DNA is TGTGCCAGCAGCTGCCGGGGCCGTCGCCTGTTTTTT.

This clone was detected only a few times. The V call is TRBV7-6, the J call TRBJ2-5, with TRBD2 matching over 14 bases. Germline V lookup: CDR1 SGHVS, CDR2 FNYEAQ. This CDR3 comprises 17 residues. Trimming took 5 bases from V and 5 from J; bases not matched to a gene: 10. Here the CDR3 reads CASSATGTSGGWETQYF. The CDR3 region has the DNA TGTGCCAGCAGCGCCACCGGGACTAGCGGGGGTTGGGAGACCCAGTACTTC.

The rearrangement links TRBV6-1 to TRBJ1-6; 8 positions match TRBD1. Germline V CDR1 and CDR2: MNHNS, SASEGT. With 6 bases clipped from V and 13 bases from J, the junction kept 8 bases outside the gene matches. CDR3 size: 13 residues. CDR3 coding DNA: TGTGCCAGCAGGGAACAGGGGGTTAGTCCCCTCCACTTT. Encoded protein: CASREQGVSPLHF.

The genes are TRBV7-6 and TRBJ2-7, with D perhaps matching TRBD1 or TRBD2 (7 bases each). CDR1 is SGHVS, CDR2 FNYEAQ, per germline. V was cut by 7 bases and J by 8 bases, with 21 bases left in between. The CDR3 runs 14 residues. This chain's CDR3 is CASTPGGVLSQQYF. CDR3 sequence (DNA): TGTGCCAGCACCCCAGGGGGGGTCCTTAGCCAGCAGTACTTC.

This sequence joins TRBV4-1 and TRBJ1-1; 7 bases align to TRBD1. This CDR3 is 13 amino acids long. V shed 1 base, J shed 8 bases, and the junction held 4 bases outside the gene matches. Germline-derived CDR1 and CDR2 are MGHRA and YSYEKL. The CDR3 protein is CASSQVTGPEAFF. The CDR3 DNA sequence: TGCGCCAGCAGCCAAGTGACAGGGCCCGAAGCTTTCTTT.

The chain couples TRBV15 to TRBJ2-1; no clear D gene. This CDR3 has 13 residues. CDR1 is LNHNV and CDR2 is YYDKDF in the germline V gene (reference sequence). The ends were cut back, 0 bases at V and 9 bases at J, with 9 bases in the middle. The CDR3 nucleotides are TGTGCCACCAGCAGAGATTCCAACCGTGAGCAGTTCTTC. This translates into CATSRDSNREQFF.

The rearrangement uses TRBV6-1 and TRBJ2-7; possibly TRBD1 for D (6 bases). Germline CDR1 and CDR2: MNHNS and SASEGT. Deletions cut 0 bases from V and 2 bases from J, with 17 bases between. This CDR3 contains 17 residues. CDR3 protein: CASSEAGAHTIPYEQYF. DNA of the CDR3: TGTGCCAGCAGTGAAGCGGGGGCCCACACAATACCCTACGAGCAGTACTTC.

This clone was counted a few times. In DNA form, the CDR3 reads TGTGCCAGCAGCCAAGAACTCGACAGGGGCGAGCAGTACTTC. This codes for CASSQELDRGEQYF. This rearrangement joins TRBV4-2 to TRBJ2-7; 8 bases line up with TRBD1. The CDR3 extends over 14 amino acids. Germline V gene sequence: CDR1 LGHNA, CDR2 YNFKEQ. The J segment lost 6 bases and the V segment lost 0 bases, leaving 4 bases of the junction unmatched.

The chain recombines TRBV10-1 with TRBJ1-3; the D is unclear. Trimming removed 0 bases at V and 0 bases at J, with 12 bases between. CDR1 is WNHNN, CDR2 SYGVQD, per germline (reference sequence). The CDR3 runs to 17 residues. The CDR3 is CASSESRRARSGNTIYF. The CDR3, as DNA: TGCGCCAGCAGTGAGTCGAGGAGGGCGCGCTCTGGAAACACCATATATTTT.

This chain uses TRBV9 with TRBJ2-5, with 10 bases lining up with TRBD1. The ends lost 3 bases at V and 4 bases at J; junction bases unmatched: 12. The CDR3 runs to 17 residues. Per the germline V gene, CDR1 is SGDLS and CDR2 is YYNGEE. DNA for the CDR3: TGTGCCAGCAGCGCCCGCGACAGGGGGCGTTTCGGAGAGACCCAGTACTTC. Translation: CASSARDRGRFGETQYF.

The chain combines TRBV30 with TRBJ1-1; D is perhaps TRBD1 (5 bases). Germline values: CDR1 GTSNPN, CDR2 SVGIG (reference sequence). V lost 4 bases to trimming and J lost 5 bases, with 17 bases between them. This CDR3 region has 14 residues. The CDR3 nucleotides read TGTGCCTGGACCTTAAGGGGAGGAGGAACTGAAGCTTTCTTT. Its protein product is CAWTLRGGGTEAFF.

The genes are TRBV6-1 and TRBJ1-2; TRBD1 matches 7 bases. V lost 6 bases, J lost 3 bases, and 7 bases stayed unmatched. From germline, CDR1 is MNHNS and CDR2 SASEGT. The CDR3 is made up of 14 amino acids. In nucleotides, the CDR3 is TGTGCCAGCAGGACAGGGTCGGCTTACTATGGCTACACCTTC. The encoded protein is CASRTGSAYYGYTF.

This clone has just one count. V usage is TRBV7-3 and J usage is TRBJ2-7, with 9 bases that match TRBD2. Germline CDR1 reads SGHTA; CDR2 reads FQGTGA. The CDR3 length is 15 residues. The V gene end was trimmed by 5 bases and the J gene end by 4 bases; junction bases not matched to a gene: 9. CDR3 coding DNA: TGTGCCAGCAGCGCAAACCTAGCGGGAAGGTACGAGCAGTACTTC. This codes for CASSANLAGRYEQYF.

J is TRBJ1-3 and V is TRBV6-5; D is uncertain. The CDR3 is made up of 14 amino acids. V shed 3 bases and J shed 2 bases, with 8 bases lying between them. The germline gives CDR1 MNHEY, CDR2 SVGAGI. CDR3 region: CASSYDATGNTIYF. The CDR3 nucleotides are TGTGCCAGCAGTTATGACGCAACTGGAAACACCATATATTTT.

The chain is built from TRBV9 and TRBJ2-1, with no clear D. V lost 5 bases, J lost 3 bases, and 9 bases lay in between. This CDR3 is 13 amino acids long. Germline V lookup: CDR1 SGDLS, CDR2 YYNGEE. DNA of the CDR3: TGTGCCAGCAGTCCCCACGTCTACAATGAGCAGTTCTTC. It encodes CASSPHVYNEQFF.

This rearrangement joins TRBV19 to TRBJ1-2; 8 bases are shared with TRBD1. Germline assignment: CDR1 LNHDA and CDR2 SQIVND (reference sequence). The CDR3 is 14 amino acids. The V segment lost 5 bases and the J segment 2 bases; nucleotides outside the gene matches: 4. The CDR3 region is CASSPGTGNYGYTF. The CDR3 coding sequence is TGTGCCAGTAGTCCCGGGACAGGCAACTATGGCTACACCTTC.

This chain uses TRBV9 with TRBJ2-1, with TRBD1 matching 10 bases. V lost 5 bases, J lost 12 bases, and 14 bases stayed unmatched. The CDR3 runs 15 residues. Germline CDR1 is SGDLS and CDR2 is YYNGEE. The CDR3 DNA reads TGTGCCAGCAGTCCGGTGACAGGGGGCGCCGGGGGGCAGTTCTTC. Its translation is CASSPVTGGAGGQFF.

The V call is TRBV30, the J call TRBJ1-5; D is unclear. The CDR3 totals 13 residues. CDR1 GTSNPN and CDR2 SVGIG come from the germline V gene (reference sequence). V lost 0 bases and J lost 4, with 7 bases in between. The chain's CDR3 is CAWSVGRNQPQHF. In nucleotides, the CDR3 is TGTGCCTGGAGTGTAGGCAGGAATCAGCCCCAGCATTTT.

This clone was seen more than once but under ten times. The rearrangement links TRBV5-6 to TRBJ2-7, with D perhaps being TRBD1 or TRBD2 (6 bases each). This CDR3 has 11 amino acids. Germline-derived CDR1 and CDR2 are SGHDT and YYEEEE. The V gene lost 7 bases and the J gene lost 3 bases, with 8 bases spanning the gap. The CDR3 loop reads CASGGLYEQYF. The CDR3 region has the DNA TGTGCCAGCGGGGGGCTCTACGAGCAGTACTTC.

The chain combines TRBV14 with TRBJ1-2; D gene uncertain. Germline values: CDR1 SGHDN, CDR2 FVKESK. The ends were cut back, 2 bases at V and 6 bases at J, with 4 bases in the middle. The CDR3 length is 11 residues. The CDR3 bases are TGTGCCAGCAGCCAAAGGAATGGCTACACCTTC. Its protein product is CASSQRNGYTF.